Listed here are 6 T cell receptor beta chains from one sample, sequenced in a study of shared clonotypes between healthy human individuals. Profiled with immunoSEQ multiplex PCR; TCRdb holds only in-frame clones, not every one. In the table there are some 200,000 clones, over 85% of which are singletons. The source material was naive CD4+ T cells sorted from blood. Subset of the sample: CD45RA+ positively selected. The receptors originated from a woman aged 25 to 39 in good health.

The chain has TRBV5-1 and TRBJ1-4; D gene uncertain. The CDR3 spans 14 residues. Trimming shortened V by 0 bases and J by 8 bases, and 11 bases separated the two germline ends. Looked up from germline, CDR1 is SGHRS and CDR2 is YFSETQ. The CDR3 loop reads CASSLDSVGEKLFF. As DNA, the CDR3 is TGCGCCAGCAGCTTGGACTCAGTAGGGGAAAAACTGTTTTTT.

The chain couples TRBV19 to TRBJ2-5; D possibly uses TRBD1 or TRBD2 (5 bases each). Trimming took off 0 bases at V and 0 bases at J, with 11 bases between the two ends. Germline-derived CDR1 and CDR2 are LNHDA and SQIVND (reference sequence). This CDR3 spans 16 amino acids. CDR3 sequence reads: CASSIDLGRNQETQYF. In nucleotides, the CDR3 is TGTGCCAGTAGTATAGATCTGGGACGGAACCAAGAGACCCAGTACTTC.

In DNA form, the CDR3 reads TGCAGCGTAACAGGGCGCATGACCTACGAGCAGTACTTC. It specifies CSVTGRMTYEQYF. The chain carries TRBV29-1 and TRBJ2-7, with D perhaps TRBD1 (6 bases). V was clipped by 6 bases and J by 2 bases, with 14 bases between them. The CDR3 contains 13 residues. Looked up from germline, CDR1 is SQVTM and CDR2 is ANQGSEA.

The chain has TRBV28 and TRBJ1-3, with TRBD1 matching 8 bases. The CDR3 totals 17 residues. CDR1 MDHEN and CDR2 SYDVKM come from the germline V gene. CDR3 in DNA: TGTGCAGCAACACAGGGCGGACAGGGTCGTTGGGGAAACACCATATATTTT. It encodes CAATQGGQGRWGNTIYF.

The CDR3 reads CAISEFSHRGYNEQFF. CDR3 coding DNA: TGTGCCATCAGTGAGTTTTCTCACAGGGGGTACAATGAGCAGTTCTTC. The chain links TRBV10-3 to TRBJ2-1; 8 bases line up with TRBD1. V lost 1 base to trimming and J lost 4 bases; unmatched junction nucleotides: 6. The CDR3 has 16 amino acids. The germline V gene encodes CDR1 ENHRY and CDR2 SYGVKD.

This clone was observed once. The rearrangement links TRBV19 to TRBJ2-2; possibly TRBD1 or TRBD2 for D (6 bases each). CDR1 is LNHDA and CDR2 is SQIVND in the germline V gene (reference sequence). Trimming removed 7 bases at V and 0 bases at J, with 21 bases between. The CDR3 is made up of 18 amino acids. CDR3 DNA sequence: TGTGCCAGTAAGGGGGACTCCTTCGAAGTCGCGAACACCGGGGAGCTGTTTTTT. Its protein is CASKGDSFEVANTGELFF.